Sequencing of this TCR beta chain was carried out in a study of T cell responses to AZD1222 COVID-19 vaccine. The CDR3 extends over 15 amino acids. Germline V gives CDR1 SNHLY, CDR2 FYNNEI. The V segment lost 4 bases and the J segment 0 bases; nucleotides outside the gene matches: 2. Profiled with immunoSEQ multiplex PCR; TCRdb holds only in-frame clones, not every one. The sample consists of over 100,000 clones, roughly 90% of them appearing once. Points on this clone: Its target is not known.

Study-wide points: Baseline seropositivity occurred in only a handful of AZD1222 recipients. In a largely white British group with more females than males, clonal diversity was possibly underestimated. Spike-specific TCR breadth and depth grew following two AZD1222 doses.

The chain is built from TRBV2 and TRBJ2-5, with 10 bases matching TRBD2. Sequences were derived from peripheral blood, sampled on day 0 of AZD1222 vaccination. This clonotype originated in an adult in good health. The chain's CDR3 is CASSGTSGNQETQYF. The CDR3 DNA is TGTGCCAGCAGTGGGACTAGCGGTAACCAAGAGACCCAGTACTTC.